This T cell receptor beta chain came from a study of identifying expanded T cells in peripheral blood. Points from the study as a whole: Differentially abundant clones: about 1.3 between replicates, around 17 at roughly 15 days, over 18 at four. Clone count variance between approximately 2-week samples rose with total template count.

Using immunoSEQ multiplex PCR, the repertoire was profiled, and TCRdb retains in-frame clones only, with some absent. The sample contains around 82,000 clones, roughly 89% of which appear only once. Concerning this clone itself: What it binds is not known.

No infections or other immune events were documented during collection. The sequence came from a person between 18 and 69 years old in good health. Sequenced input: blood.

CDR3 residues: CASSGDYTRRGNEQFF. CDR3 nucleotides: TGTGCCAGCAGTGGGGACTACACTAGACGTGGCAATGAGCAGTTCTTC. The chain joins TRBV2 to TRBJ2-1; 7 bases line up with TRBD2. The CDR3 totals 16 residues. The germline V gene encodes CDR1 SNHLY and CDR2 FYNNEI. Trimming removed 4 bases from V and 6 bases from J; junction bases left unmatched: 12.